The 20 T cell receptor beta chains below come from one sample, sequenced in a study of shared clonotypes between healthy human individuals. Clones were sequenced by immunoSEQ multiplex PCR, and TCRdb holds only the in-frame ones, with some missing. The sample contains around 1.6 million clones, 95% to 99% of which appear only once. Sequencing was carried out using naive CD4+ T cells sorted from blood. Subset: CD45RA+ positively selected. All receptors come from a young man in good health.

This rearrangement joins TRBV19 to TRBJ1-5, with D tentatively TRBD1 (5 bases). Trimming shortened V by 7 bases and J by 0 bases, and 16 bases separated the two germline ends. This CDR3 is 16 amino acids long. The V gene's germline CDR1 is LNHDA and CDR2 SQIVND (reference sequence). The CDR3 loop is CASKWGIAYSNQPQHF. CDR3 bases: TGTGCCAGTAAGTGGGGGATCGCGTATAGCAATCAGCCCCAGCATTTT.

CDR3 DNA: TGTGCCAGCAGCGCGATCGGGGGGCGCGTAGAGACCCAGTACTTC. The encoded protein is CASSAIGGRVETQYF. The rearrangement links TRBV9 to TRBJ2-5; D possibly corresponds to TRBD2 (7 bases). The germline V and J ends were trimmed by 3 bases and 4 bases, with 16 bases remaining between them. This CDR3 has 15 residues. Germline CDR1 SGDLS, CDR2 YYNGEE.

The chain uses TRBV11-2 and TRBJ2-2, with D perhaps TRBD1 or TRBD2 (5 bases each). Trimming took off 2 bases at V and 0 bases at J, with 19 bases between the two ends. Germline values: CDR1 SGHAT, CDR2 FQNNGV. There are 19 residues in the CDR3. CDR3 in DNA: TGTGCCAGCAGCTTATTTCAGCTCCCCGGGACGACGAACACCGGGGAGCTGTTTTTT. Protein sequence: CASSLFQLPGTTNTGELFF.

The genes are TRBV19 and TRBJ1-5, with D perhaps TRBD1 (5 bases). Deletions cut 6 bases from V and 0 bases from J, with 12 bases between. Per the germline V gene, CDR1 is LNHDA and CDR2 is SQIVND (reference sequence). The CDR3 is 15 amino acids. The chain's CDR3 is CASRTAQYSNQPQHF. CDR3 bases: TGTGCCAGTAGGACAGCCCAGTATAGCAATCAGCCCCAGCATTTT.

V is TRBV5-4 and J is TRBJ1-1, with TRBD1 as a possible D gene (5 bases). Germline-derived CDR1 and CDR2 are SGHNT and YYREEE (reference sequence). This CDR3 contains 14 residues. Trimming removed 4 bases from V and 1 base from J, with 11 bases in between. The CDR3 sequence: CASSRTTGNTEAFF. DNA for the CDR3: TGTGCCAGCAGCCGAACCACAGGGAACACTGAAGCTTTCTTT.

V usage is TRBV15 and J usage is TRBJ1-1, with D hard to call. Trimming took 0 bases from V and 1 from J, leaving 12 bases between them. The CDR3 has 16 residues. From germline, CDR1 is LNHNV and CDR2 YYDKDF (reference sequence). CDR3 nucleotides: TGTGCCACCAGCAGAGACCCCGCCCTCAGGAACACTGAAGCTTTCTTT. Amino acids: CATSRDPALRNTEAFF. Full variable domain (outside the CDR3, taken from reference TRBV15 and TRBJ1-1): DAMVIQNPRYQVTQFGKPVTLSCSQTLNHNVMYWYQQKSSQAPKLLFHYYDKDFNNEADTPDNFQSRRPNTSFCFLDIRSPGLGDTAMYLCATSRDPALRNTEAFFGQGTRLTVV.

The chain is built from TRBV5-1 and TRBJ1-5; no clear D. CDR1 and CDR2 from the germline V gene are SGHRS and YFSETQ. The CDR3 sequence is 13 residues long. With 4 bases removed from V and 0 bases from J, the gap between germline ends came to 5 bases. CDR3 region: CASSAGSNQPQHF. In nucleotides, the CDR3 is TGCGCCAGCAGCGCGGGTAGCAATCAGCCCCAGCATTTT.

This rearrangement joins TRBV7-8 to TRBJ2-5; 12 bases agree with TRBD2. Looked up from germline, CDR1 is SGHVS and CDR2 is FQNEAQ. Trimming took 5 bases from V and 3 from J; bases not matched to a gene: 13. There are 18 residues in the CDR3. This chain's CDR3 is CASSPRWTSGITKETQYF. In DNA form, the CDR3 reads TGTGCCAGCAGCCCCCGCTGGACTAGCGGGATTACCAAAGAGACCCAGTACTTC.

This clone has a single count. The chain recombines TRBV2 with TRBJ1-3; D perhaps matches TRBD1 (5 bases). Germline V gives CDR1 SNHLY, CDR2 FYNNEI. The CDR3 has 15 amino acids. Trimming left V 4 bases short and J 0 bases short, with 10 bases between. CDR3 bases: TGTGCCAGCAGTGGACCCGGGGGCTCTGGAAACACCATATATTTT. Translation gives CASSGPGGSGNTIYF.

This rearrangement joins TRBV5-1 to TRBJ1-1; D ambiguous. This CDR3 contains 15 residues. V was clipped by 2 bases and J by 4 bases, with 15 bases between them. Germline values: CDR1 SGHRS, CDR2 YFSETQ. The CDR3 DNA is TGCGCCAGCAGCTTTGGGAGGGTTCGGGGCACTGAAGCTTTCTTT. Translation: CASSFGRVRGTEAFF.

This clone has just one count. This chain uses TRBV2 with TRBJ1-1; TRBD1 matches at 8 bases. CDR3 length: 13 amino acids. V gave up 6 bases and J gave up 3 bases; unmatched junction bases: 3. Germline V gives CDR1 SNHLY, CDR2 FYNNEI. As DNA, the CDR3 is TGTGCCAGCAGGGAGGACAGGGACACTGAAGCTTTCTTT. Amino acid sequence: CASREDRDTEAFF. The full variable domain, in which reference TRBV2 and TRBJ1-1 provide the parts outside the CDR3, is EPEVTQTPSHQVTQMGQEVILRCVPISNHLYFYWYRQILGQKVEFLVSFYNNEISEKSEIFDDQFSVERPDGSNFTLKIRSTKLEDSAMYFCASREDRDTEAFFGQGTRLTVV.

The V call is TRBV7-3, the J call TRBJ2-5; the match to TRBD2 covers 13 bases. Germline CDR1 is SGHTA and CDR2 is FQGTGA. V lost 0 bases and J lost 0; bases outside the gene matches: 7. The CDR3 length is 19 residues. CDR3 residues: CASSLTPGLAGTNQETQYF. DNA for the CDR3: TGTGCCAGCAGCTTAACTCCGGGACTAGCGGGGACTAACCAAGAGACCCAGTACTTC. Complete variable domain (other parts from reference TRBV7-3 and TRBJ2-5): GAGVSQTPSNKVTEKGKYVELRCDPISGHTALYWYRQSLGQGPEFLIYFQGTGAADDSGLPNDRFFAVRPEGSVSTLKIQRTERGDSAVYLCASSLTPGLAGTNQETQYFGPGTRLLVL.

This rearrangement joins TRBV11-3 to TRBJ2-2; D may correspond to TRBD1 or TRBD2 (6 bases each). CDR1 and CDR2 from the germline V gene are SGHNT and YENEEA. The CDR3 is made up of 15 amino acids. The V gene lost 3 bases and the J gene lost 1 base, with 9 bases spanning the gap. Here the CDR3 reads CASSLGGQNTGELFF. The DNA of the CDR3 is TGTGCCAGCAGCTTGGGGGGACAGAACACCGGGGAGCTGTTTTTT.

The chain combines TRBV18 with TRBJ2-3; 10 bases agree with TRBD2. V trimming: 6 bases; J trimming: 2 bases; junction bases outside the gene matches: 5. Germline V CDR1 and CDR2: KGHSH, LQKENI. The CDR3 contains 15 residues. The CDR3 DNA reads as TGTGCCAGCTCCCGCGGACTAGCGGACACAGATACGCAGTATTTT. Translation: CASSRGLADTDTQYF.

CDR3 loop: CASSLVGTSGSRRLYF. In nucleotides, the CDR3 is TGCGCCAGCAGCTTGGTCGGGACTAGCGGGAGTCGCCGGTTGTATTTT. This chain connects TRBV5-1 to TRBJ2-3, with 14 nucleotides matching TRBD2. Trimming removed 0 bases from V and 14 bases from J; junction bases left unmatched: 11. Germline CDR1 is SGHRS and CDR2 is YFSETQ. CDR3 length equals 16 residues.

The V call is TRBV29-1, the J call TRBJ2-1; perhaps TRBD2 as D (5 bases). This CDR3 has 13 amino acids. Trimming shortened V by 6 bases and J by 2 bases, and 11 bases separated the two germline ends. CDR1 and CDR2 (germline): SQVTM, ANQGSEA. The CDR3 coding sequence is TGCAGCGTGACGCCGGGGACCTACAATGAGCAGTTCTTC. The encoded protein is CSVTPGTYNEQFF.

The genes are TRBV7-2 and TRBJ2-7; D gene uncertain. Trimming took 4 bases from V and 2 from J, leaving 9 bases between them. CDR3 length equals 13 residues. Germline loops: CDR1 SGHTA, CDR2 FQGNSA. CDR3 nucleotides: TGTGCCAGCAGCTCTTCCAGACCCTACGAGCAGTACTTC. The encoded protein is CASSSSRPYEQYF.

V usage is TRBV29-1 and J usage is TRBJ1-2; 7 nucleotides agree with TRBD1. Trimming at V came to 4 bases and at J to 7 bases, leaving 6 bases not matched to a gene. CDR3 length equals 12 residues. Germline V gene data show CDR1 as SQVTM and CDR2 as ANQGSEA. In DNA form, the CDR3 reads TGCAGCGTTGGCGACAGGGAAAGTGGCTACACCTTC. This codes for CSVGDRESGYTF.

Concerning this clone itself: The sample has other DNA sequences that encode this CDR3 too. The chain employs TRBV29-1 and TRBJ2-6; D call uncertain. Per germline, CDR1 SQVTM and CDR2 ANQGSEA. Trimming took 3 bases from V and 0 from J, leaving 3 bases between them. This CDR3 has 13 residues. The CDR3 DNA sequence: TGCAGCGTTGAGGCCTCTGGGGCCAACGTCCTGACTTTC. Protein product: CSVEASGANVLTF.

The V call is TRBV5-1, the J call TRBJ2-5; 7 bases align to TRBD2. V was pared by 4 bases and J by 4 bases, with 13 bases of the junction left unmatched. The CDR3 has 16 residues. In germline, CDR1 is SGHRS, CDR2 YFSETQ. CDR3 coding DNA: TGCGCCAGCAGCACAAACGCACAAGCGGGACTAGAGACCCAGTACTTC. The encoded protein is CASSTNAQAGLETQYF.